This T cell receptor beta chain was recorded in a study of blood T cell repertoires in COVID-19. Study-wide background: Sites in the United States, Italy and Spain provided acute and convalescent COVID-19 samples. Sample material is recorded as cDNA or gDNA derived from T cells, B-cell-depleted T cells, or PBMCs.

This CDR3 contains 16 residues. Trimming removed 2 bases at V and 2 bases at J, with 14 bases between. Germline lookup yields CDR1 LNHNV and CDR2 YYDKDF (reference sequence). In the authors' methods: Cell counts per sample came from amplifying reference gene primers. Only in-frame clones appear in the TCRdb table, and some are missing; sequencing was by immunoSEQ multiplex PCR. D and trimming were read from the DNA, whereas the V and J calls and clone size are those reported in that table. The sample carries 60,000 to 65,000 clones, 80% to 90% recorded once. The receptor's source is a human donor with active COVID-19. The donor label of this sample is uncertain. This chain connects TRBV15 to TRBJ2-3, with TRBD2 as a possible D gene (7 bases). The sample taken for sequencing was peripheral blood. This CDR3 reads CATSRRVGGLTDTQYF. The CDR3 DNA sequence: TGTGCCACCAGCAGACGAGTCGGGGGGCTCACAGATACGCAGTATTTT.